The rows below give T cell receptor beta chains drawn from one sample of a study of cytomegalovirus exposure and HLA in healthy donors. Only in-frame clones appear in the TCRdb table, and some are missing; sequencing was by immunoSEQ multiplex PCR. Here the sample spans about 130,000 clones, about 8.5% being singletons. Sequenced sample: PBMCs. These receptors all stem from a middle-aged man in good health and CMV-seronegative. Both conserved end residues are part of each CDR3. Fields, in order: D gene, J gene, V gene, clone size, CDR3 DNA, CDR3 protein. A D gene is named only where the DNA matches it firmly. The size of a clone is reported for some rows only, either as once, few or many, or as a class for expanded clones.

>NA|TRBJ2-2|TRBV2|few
TGTGCCAGCAAAGCGAGCGAGAACACCGGGGAGCTGTTTTTT
CASKASENTGELFF
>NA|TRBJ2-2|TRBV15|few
TGTGCCACCAGCAGAGATCGCGCCGCCGGGGAGCTGTTTTTT
CATSRDRAAGELFF
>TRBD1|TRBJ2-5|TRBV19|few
TGTGCCAGTAGTCTCCAGGGGGATGGTTTTGAGACCCAGTACTTC
CASSLQGDGFETQYF
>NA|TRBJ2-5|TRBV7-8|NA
TGTGCCAGCATGGGGGGGCTCGTGGAGACCCAGTACTTC
CASMGGLVETQYF
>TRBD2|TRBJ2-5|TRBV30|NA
TGTGCCTCATATAGCGGGGACCTCCGGGAGCAGTACTTC
CASYSGDLREQYF
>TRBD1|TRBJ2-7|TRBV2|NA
TGTGCCAGCAGTGCTCCCGGACAGGGGATCTACGAGCAGTACTTC
CASSAPGQGIYEQYF
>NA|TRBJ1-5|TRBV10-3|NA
TGTGCCATCAGTGAGTCGGTCGGGGGTACTAATCAGCCCCAGCATTTT
CAISESVGGTNQPQHF
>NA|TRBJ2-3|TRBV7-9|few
TGTGCCAGCAGCCCCCCCCCGGGCACAGATACGCAGTATTTT
CASSPPPGTDTQYF
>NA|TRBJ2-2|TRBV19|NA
TGTGCCAGTGCCGGACAAAACACCGGGGAGCTGTTTTTT
CASAGQNTGELFF
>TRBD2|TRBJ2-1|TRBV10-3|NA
TGTGCCATCAGTACTAGCGGGGGGGCCAGCTCCTACAATGAGCAGTTCTTC
CAISTSGGASSYNEQFF
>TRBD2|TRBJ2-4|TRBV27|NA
TGTGCCAGCAGCCCCCTATTTGTTAGCGGGGTTGCCAAAAACATTCAGTACTTC
CASSPLFVSGVAKNIQYF
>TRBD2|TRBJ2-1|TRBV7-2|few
TGTGCCAGCAGCTTAACTAGCGGGAGATCCTACAATGAGCAGTTCTTC
CASSLTSGRSYNEQFF
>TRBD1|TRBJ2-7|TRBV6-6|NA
TGTGCCAGCAGATCCGGGACAGATCCTTACGAGCAGTACTTC
CASRSGTDPYEQYF
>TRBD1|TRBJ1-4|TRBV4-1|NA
TGCGCCAGCAGAAGGACAGGCACAAATGAAAAACTGTTTTTT
CASRRTGTNEKLFF
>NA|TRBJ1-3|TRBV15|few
TGTGCCACCAGCAGAGATACGGGAGCGGCCGGAAACACCATATATTTT
CATSRDTGAAGNTIYF
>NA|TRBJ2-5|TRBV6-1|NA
TGTGCCAGCAGTGAAGCGGCAGGGTCCATGGGCAAGCAGTACTTC
CASSEAAGSMGKQYF
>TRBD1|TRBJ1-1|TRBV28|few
TGTGCCAGCAGCCTGTGGACAGGGAGGAACACTGAAGCTTTCTTT
CASSLWTGRNTEAFF
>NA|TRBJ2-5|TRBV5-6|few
TGTGCCAGCAGCTTGGGGACAGAAGAGACCCAGTACTTC
CASSLGTEETQYF
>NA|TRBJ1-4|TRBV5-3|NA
TGTGCCAGAAGCTTGGATGGGGGGTTGGGCGAAAAACTGTTTTTT
CARSLDGGLGEKLFF
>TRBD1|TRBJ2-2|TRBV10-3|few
TGTGCCATCCGGACGGGGACAGGGGGGCCAATTAACACCGGGGAGCTGTTTTTT
CAIRTGTGGPINTGELFF
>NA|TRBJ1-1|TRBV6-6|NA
TGTGCCAGCAATCACAGGGAGGGAACTGAAGCTTTCTTT
CASNHREGTEAFF
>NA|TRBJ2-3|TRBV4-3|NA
TGCGCCAGCAGCCAAGATAACTACCCCTTGAGCACAGATACGCAGTATTTT
CASSQDNYPLSTDTQYF
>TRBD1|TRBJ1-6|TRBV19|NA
TGTGCCAGTACGGACAGGGGGAGCTCCTATAATTCACCCCTCCACTTT
CASTDRGSSYNSPLHF
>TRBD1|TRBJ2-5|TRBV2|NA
TGTGCCAGCAGCGTAACAGGGGGAGGTCGGGAGACCCAGTACTTC
CASSVTGGGRETQYF
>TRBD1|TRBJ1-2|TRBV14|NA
TGTGCCAGCAGCCAAGGAGGCAGGGGGCGAGGCTACACCTTC
CASSQGGRGRGYTF
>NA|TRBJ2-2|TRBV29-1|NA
TGCAGCGTGGGACTTTCGAACACCGGGGAGCTGTTTTTT
CSVGLSNTGELFF
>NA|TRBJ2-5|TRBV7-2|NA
TGTGCCAGCACCCAGGGGGGTTGGGGGGAGACCCAGTACTTC
CASTQGGWGETQYF
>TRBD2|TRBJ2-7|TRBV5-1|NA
TGCGCCAGCAGCTCTCTAGCGGGGTTCTCCTACGAGCAGTACTTC
CASSSLAGFSYEQYF
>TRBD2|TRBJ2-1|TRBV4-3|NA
TGCGCCAGCAGCCAAGGAACTAGCGGGGCCCATTACAATGAGCAGTTCTTC
CASSQGTSGAHYNEQFF
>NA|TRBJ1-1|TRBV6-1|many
TGTGCCAGCAGTGATTTACGGGGGAACACTGAAGCTTTCTTT
CASSDLRGNTEAFF
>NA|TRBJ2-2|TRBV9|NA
TGTGCCAGCAGCGTAGAGGGGCAGCCGAACACCGGGGAGCTGTTTTTT
CASSVEGQPNTGELFF
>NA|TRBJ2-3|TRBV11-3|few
TGTGCCAGCAGCTTAGGGAGCGGGTCCACAGATACGCAGTATTTT
CASSLGSGSTDTQYF
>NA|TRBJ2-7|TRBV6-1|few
TGTGCCAGCAGTGACGGGATCCCTAGCTCCTACGAGCAGTACTTC
CASSDGIPSSYEQYF
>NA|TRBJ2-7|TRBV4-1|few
TGCGCCAGCAGCCTGGGCAGGGGCGACGAGCAGTACTTC
CASSLGRGDEQYF
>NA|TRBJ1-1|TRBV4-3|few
TGCGCCAGCAGCCAATCGCTAGGGGGAACTGAACCTTTCTTC
CASSQSLGGTEPFF
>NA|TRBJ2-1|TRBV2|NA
TGTGCCAGCACCCAGGAACGACGGGGTGAGCAGTTCTTC
CASTQERRGEQFF
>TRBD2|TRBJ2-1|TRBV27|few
TGTGCCAGCAGTTTAAGCCTAGCGGCCTACAATGAGCAGTTCTTC
CASSLSLAAYNEQFF
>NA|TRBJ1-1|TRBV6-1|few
TGTGCCAGCACCGAAGGACTCTTGAACACTGAAGCTTTCTTT
CASTEGLLNTEAFF
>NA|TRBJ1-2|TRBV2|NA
TGTGCCAGCACCCCGGGGAGGGTGAATGGCTACACCTTC
CASTPGRVNGYTF
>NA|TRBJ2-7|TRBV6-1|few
TGTGCCAGCAGTGTCCGGTCCGGGAGCTACGAGCAGTACTTC
CASSVRSGSYEQYF
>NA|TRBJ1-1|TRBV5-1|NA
TGCGCCAGCAGGGCGACAGCGAACACTGAAGCTTTCTTT
CASRATANTEAFF
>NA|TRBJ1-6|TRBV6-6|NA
TGTGCCAGCAGTTACGAGGGTCCCCTCCACTTT
CASSYEGPLHF
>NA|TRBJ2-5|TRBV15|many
TGTGCCACCAGCATAGACCCCCAGGGGTGGGAGACCCAGTACTTC
CATSIDPQGWETQYF
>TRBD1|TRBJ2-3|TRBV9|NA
TGTGCCAGCAGCGTACAGGGACAGGCCACAGATACGCAGTATTTT
CASSVQGQATDTQYF
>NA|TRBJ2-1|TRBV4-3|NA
TGCGCCAGCAGCCAAGAAGGGAGCAATGAGCAGTTCTTC
CASSQEGSNEQFF
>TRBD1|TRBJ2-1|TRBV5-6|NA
TGTGCCAGCAGCTACGACCGGGACAGGACCTACAATGAGCAGTTCTTC
CASSYDRDRTYNEQFF